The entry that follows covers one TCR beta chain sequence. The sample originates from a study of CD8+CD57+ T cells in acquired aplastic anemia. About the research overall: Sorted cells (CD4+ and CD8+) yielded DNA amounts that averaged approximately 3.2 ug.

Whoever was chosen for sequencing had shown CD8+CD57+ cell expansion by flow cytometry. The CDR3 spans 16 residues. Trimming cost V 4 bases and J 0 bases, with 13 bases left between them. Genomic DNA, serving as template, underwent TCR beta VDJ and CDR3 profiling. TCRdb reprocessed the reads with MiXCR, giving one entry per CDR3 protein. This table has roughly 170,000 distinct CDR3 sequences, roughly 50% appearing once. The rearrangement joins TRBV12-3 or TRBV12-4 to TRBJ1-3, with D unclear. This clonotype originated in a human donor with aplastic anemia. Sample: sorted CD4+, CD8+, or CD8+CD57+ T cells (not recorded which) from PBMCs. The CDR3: CASSSGGRISGNTIYF. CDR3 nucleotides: TGTGCCAGCAGTTCTGGAGGACGGATCTCTGGAAACACCATATATTTT.